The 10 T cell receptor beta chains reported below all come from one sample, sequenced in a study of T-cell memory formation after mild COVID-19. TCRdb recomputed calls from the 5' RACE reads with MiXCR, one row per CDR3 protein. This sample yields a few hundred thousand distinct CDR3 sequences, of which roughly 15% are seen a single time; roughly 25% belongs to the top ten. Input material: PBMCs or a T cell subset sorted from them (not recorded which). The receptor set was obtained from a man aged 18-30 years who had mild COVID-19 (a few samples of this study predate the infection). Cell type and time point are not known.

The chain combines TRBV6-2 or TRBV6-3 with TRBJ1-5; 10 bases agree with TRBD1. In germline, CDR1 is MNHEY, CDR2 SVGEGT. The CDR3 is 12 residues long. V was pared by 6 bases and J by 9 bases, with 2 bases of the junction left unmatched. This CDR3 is CASSGQGGPQHF. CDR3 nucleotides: TGTGCCAGCAGCGGACAGGGGGGGCCCCAGCATTTT.

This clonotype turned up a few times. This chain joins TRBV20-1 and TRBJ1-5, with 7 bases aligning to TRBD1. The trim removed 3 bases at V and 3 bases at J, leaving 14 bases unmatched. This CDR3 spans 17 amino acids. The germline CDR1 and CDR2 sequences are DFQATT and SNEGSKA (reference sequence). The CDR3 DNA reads TGCAGTGCTAGTAACCCAGGACAGGCGATCTCCAATCAGCCCCAGCATTTT. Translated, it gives CSASNPGQAISNQPQHF.

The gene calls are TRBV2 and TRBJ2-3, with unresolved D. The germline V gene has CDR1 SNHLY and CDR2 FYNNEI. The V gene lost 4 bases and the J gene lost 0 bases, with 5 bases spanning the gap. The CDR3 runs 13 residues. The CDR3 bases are TGTGCCAGCAGTGCGCACAGCACAGATACGCAGTATTTT. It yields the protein CASSAHSTDTQYF.

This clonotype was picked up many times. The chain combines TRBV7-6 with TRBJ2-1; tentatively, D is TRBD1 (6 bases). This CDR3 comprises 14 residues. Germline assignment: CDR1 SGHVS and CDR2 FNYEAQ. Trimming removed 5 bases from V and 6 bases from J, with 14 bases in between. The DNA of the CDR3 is TGTGCCAGCAGCGTAAGCACAGGGCGCAATGAGCAGTTCTTC. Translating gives CASSVSTGRNEQFF. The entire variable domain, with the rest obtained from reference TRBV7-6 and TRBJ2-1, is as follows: GAGVSQSPRYKVTKRGQDVALRCDPISGHVSLYWYRQALGQGPEFLTYFNYEAQQDKSGLPNDRFSAERPEGSISTLTIQRTEQRDSAMYRCASSVSTGRNEQFFGPGTRLTVL.

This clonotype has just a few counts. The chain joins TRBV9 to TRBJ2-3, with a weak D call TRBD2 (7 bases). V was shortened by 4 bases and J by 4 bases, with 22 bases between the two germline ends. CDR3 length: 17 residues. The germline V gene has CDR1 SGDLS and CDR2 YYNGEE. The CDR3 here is CASSPHKGGGFADTQYF. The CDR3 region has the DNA TGTGCCAGCAGCCCCCACAAGGGGGGGGGCTTTGCAGATACGCAGTATTTT.

The CDR3: CASSQDGQGVSYNEQFF. The CDR3 DNA sequence: TGCGCCAGCAGCCAAGATGGGCAGGGAGTCTCCTACAATGAGCAGTTCTTC. The chain uses TRBV4-3 and TRBJ2-1; D is possibly TRBD1 or TRBD2 (5 bases each). The germline CDR1 and CDR2 sequences are LGHNA and YSLEER. CDR3 length equals 17 residues. Trimming left V 0 bases short and J 0 bases short, with 12 bases between.

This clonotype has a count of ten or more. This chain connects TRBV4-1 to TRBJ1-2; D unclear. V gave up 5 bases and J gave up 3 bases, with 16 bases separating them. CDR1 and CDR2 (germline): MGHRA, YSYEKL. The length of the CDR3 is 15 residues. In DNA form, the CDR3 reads TGCGCCAGCAGCTTATCGGACGCGATCCACTATGGCTACACCTTC. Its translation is CASSLSDAIHYGYTF.

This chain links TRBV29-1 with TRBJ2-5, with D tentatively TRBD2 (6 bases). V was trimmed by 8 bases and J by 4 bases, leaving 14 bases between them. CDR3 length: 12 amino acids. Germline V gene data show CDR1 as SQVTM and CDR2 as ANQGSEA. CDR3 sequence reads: CSTWGVSETQYF. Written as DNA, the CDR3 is TGCAGCACTTGGGGGGTTTCAGAGACCCAGTACTTC.

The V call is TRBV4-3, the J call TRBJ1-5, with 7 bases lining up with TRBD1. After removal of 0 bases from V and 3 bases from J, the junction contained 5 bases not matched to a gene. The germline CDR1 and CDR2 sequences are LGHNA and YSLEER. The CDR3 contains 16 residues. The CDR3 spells CASSQEYRGINQPQHF. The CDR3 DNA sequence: TGCGCCAGCAGCCAAGAGTACAGGGGAATCAATCAGCCCCAGCATTTT.

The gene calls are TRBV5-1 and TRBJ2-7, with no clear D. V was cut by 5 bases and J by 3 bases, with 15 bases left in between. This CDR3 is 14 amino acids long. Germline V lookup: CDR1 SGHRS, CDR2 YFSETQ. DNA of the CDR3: TGCGCCAGCAGTGCTGGGCGTGCGAACTACGAGCAGTACTTC. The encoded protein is CASSAGRANYEQYF.